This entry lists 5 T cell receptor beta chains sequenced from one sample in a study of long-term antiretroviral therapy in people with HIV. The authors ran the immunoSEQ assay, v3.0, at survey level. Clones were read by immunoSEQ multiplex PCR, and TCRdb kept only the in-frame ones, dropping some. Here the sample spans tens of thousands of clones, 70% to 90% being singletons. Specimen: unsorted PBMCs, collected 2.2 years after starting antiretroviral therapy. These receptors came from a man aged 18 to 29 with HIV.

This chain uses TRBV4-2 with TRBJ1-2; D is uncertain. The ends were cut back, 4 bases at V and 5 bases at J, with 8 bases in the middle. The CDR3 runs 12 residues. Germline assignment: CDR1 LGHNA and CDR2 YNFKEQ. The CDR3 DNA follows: TGTGCCAGCAGCCCCTCCGGGTATGGCTACACCTTC. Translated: CASSPSGYGYTF.

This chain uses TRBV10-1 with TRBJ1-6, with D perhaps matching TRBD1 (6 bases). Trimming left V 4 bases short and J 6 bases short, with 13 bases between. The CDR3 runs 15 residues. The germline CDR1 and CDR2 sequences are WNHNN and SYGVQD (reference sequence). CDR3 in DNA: TGCGCCAGCAGTGTGGGTCCAGGGGCTAATTCACCCCTCCACTTT. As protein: CASSVGPGANSPLHF.

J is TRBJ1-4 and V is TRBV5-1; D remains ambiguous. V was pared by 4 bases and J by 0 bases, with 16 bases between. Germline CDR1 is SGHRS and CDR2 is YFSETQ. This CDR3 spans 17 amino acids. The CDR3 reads CASSPGVLRATNEKLFF. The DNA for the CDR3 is TGCGCCAGCAGCCCTGGGGTATTACGTGCAACTAATGAAAAACTGTTTTTT.

The CDR3 sequence is CASKPAMNTEAFF. CDR3 coding DNA: TGTGCCAGCAAGCCAGCCATGAACACTGAAGCTTTCTTT. The chain carries TRBV6-5 and TRBJ1-1; D ambiguous. This CDR3 is built from 13 residues. Looked up from germline, CDR1 is MNHEY and CDR2 is SVGAGI. V lost 7 bases and J lost 0, with 9 bases in between.

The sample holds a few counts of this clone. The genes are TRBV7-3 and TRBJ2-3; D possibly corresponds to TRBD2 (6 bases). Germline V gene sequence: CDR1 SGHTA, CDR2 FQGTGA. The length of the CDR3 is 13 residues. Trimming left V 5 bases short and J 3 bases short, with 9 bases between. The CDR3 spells CASSRELTDTQYF. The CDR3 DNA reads TGTGCCAGCAGCCGGGAGTTAACAGATACGCAGTATTTT.